This record covers a single T cell receptor beta chain. This sample was taken from a study of blood T cell repertoires in COVID-19. Study in general: PBMCs, B-cell-depleted T cells, or T cells provided the cDNA or gDNA that made up the material.

The assay was immunoSEQ multiplex PCR, and TCRdb's table has in-frame clones only and misses some. The repertoire has a few hundred thousand clones, 80% to 85% of them found once; the top ten carry approximately 20%. The length of the CDR3 is 13 residues. From germline, CDR1 is MGHRA and CDR2 YSYEKL. Trimming left V 0 bases short and J 4 bases short, with 6 bases between. This TCR came from a young man with active or convalescent COVID-19. The specimen was peripheral blood. The V gene is TRBV4-1, the J gene TRBJ1-1, with D possibly being TRBD1 (6 bases). CDR3 sequence reads: CASSQDRGTEAFF. The CDR3 DNA is TGCGCCAGCAGCCAAGACAGGGGCACTGAAGCTTTCTTT.